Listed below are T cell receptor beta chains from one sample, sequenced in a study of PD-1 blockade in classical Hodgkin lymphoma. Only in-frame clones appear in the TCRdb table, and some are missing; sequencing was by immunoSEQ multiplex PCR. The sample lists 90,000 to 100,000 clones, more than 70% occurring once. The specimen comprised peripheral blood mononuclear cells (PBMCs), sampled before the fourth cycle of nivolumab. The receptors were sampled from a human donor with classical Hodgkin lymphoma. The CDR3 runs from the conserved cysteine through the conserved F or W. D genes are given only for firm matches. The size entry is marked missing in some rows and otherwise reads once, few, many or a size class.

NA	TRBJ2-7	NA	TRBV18	CASSPPTRASKSYEQYF	TGTGCCAGCTCACCACCTACTAGGGCAAGTAAAAGCTACGAGCAGTACTTC
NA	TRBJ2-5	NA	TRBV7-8	CASSPDRGRQGVTQYF	TGTGCCAGCAGCCCGGACCGGGGCCGCCAGGGTGTGACCCAGTACTTC
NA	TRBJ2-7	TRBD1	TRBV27	CASSFTGTGGGYEQYF	TGTGCCAGCAGTTTCACCGGGACAGGGGGGGGCTACGAGCAGTACTTC
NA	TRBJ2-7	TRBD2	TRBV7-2	CASSISGNSYEQYF	TGTGCCAGCAGCATTAGCGGGAACTCCTACGAGCAGTACTTC
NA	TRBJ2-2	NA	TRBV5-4	CASSPTGIDTGELFF	TGTGCCAGCAGCCCAACAGGGATAGACACCGGGGAGCTGTTTTTT
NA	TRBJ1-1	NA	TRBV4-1	CASSNQGVGEAFF	TGCGCCAGCAGCAACCAGGGAGTAGGTGAAGCTTTCTTT
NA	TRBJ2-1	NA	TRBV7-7	CAGDRGAPEQFF	TGTGCCGGGGATAGGGGGGCACCTGAGCAGTTCTTC
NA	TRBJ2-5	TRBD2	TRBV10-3	CAIREAGGLGSPQYF	TGTGCCATCAGGGAAGCGGGGGGGCTCGGCAGTCCCCAGTACTTC
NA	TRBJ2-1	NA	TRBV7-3	CASSYTRSSSYNEQFF	TGTGCCAGCAGCTATACTAGGTCCAGCTCCTACAATGAGCAGTTCTTC
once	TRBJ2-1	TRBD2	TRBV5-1	CASSLERTRYNEQFF	TGCGCCAGCAGCTTAGAACGGACTAGATACAATGAGCAGTTCTTC
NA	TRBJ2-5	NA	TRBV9	CASSVAVGSETQYF	TGTGCCAGCAGCGTAGCTGTGGGTTCGGAGACCCAGTACTTC
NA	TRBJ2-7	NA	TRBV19	CASSGRSYEQYF	TGTGCCAGTAGTGGCCGCTCCTACGAGCAGTACTTC
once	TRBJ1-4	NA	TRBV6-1	CASSELQPGKLFF	TGTGCCAGCAGTGAACTACAGCCTGGAAAACTGTTTTTT
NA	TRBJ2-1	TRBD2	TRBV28	CASSYRLAGIKREQFF	TGTGCCAGCAGTTATCGACTAGCGGGAATAAAACGTGAGCAGTTCTTC
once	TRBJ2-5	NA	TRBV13	CASSLEGKETQYF	TGTGCCAGCAGCTTAGAGGGGAAGGAGACCCAGTACTTC
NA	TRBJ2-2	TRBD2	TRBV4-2	CASSQGGSKAGELFF	TGTGCCAGCAGCCAAGGCGGGAGTAAAGCCGGGGAGCTGTTTTTT
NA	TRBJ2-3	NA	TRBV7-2	CASSLLTTDTQYF	TGTGCCAGCAGCTTATTGACCACAGATACGCAGTATTTT
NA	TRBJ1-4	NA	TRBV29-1	CSVVVTTNEKLFF	TGCAGCGTTGTGGTCACAACTAATGAAAAACTGTTTTTT
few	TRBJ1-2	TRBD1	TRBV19	CASSRRTGNYDGYTF	TGTGCCAGTAGTAGGCGGACAGGGAATTATGATGGCTACACCTTC
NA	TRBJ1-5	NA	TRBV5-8	CASSFTGFQPQHF	TGTGCCAGCAGCTTCACAGGGTTTCAGCCCCAGCATTTT
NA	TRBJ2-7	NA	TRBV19	CASSMSGSNLYEQYF	TGTGCCAGTAGTATGTCAGGCAGCAACCTCTACGAGCAGTACTTC
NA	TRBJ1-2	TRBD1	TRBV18	CASSPLATGVPYGYTF	TGTGCCAGCTCACCACTGGCTACAGGGGTACCCTATGGCTACACCTTC
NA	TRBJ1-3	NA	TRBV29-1	CSVHSGNTIYF	TGCAGCGTTCACTCTGGAAACACCATATATTTT
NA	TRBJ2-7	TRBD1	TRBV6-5	CASSRDRGEQYF	TGTGCCAGCAGTAGGGACAGGGGCGAGCAGTACTTC
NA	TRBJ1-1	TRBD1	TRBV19	CASSPPGQGGTEAFF	TGTGCCAGTAGTCCTCCGGGACAGGGCGGCACTGAAGCTTTCTTT
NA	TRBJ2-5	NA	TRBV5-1	CASRRDIGETQYF	TGCGCCAGCAGGCGAGACATAGGGGAGACCCAGTACTTC
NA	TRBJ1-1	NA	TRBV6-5	CASSYESNTEAFF	TGTGCCAGCAGTTATGAGTCGAACACTGAAGCTTTCTTT
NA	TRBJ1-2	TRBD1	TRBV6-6	CASSNGQGGYTF	TGTGCCAGCAGTAACGGACAGGGTGGCTACACCTTC
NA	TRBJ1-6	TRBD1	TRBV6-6	CASRRQGVGSPLHF	TGTGCCAGCAGACGACAGGGGGTGGGTTCACCCCTCCACTTT
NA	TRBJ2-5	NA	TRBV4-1	CASSQERSLGRYQETQYF	TGCGCCAGCAGCCAAGAGAGGTCCCTGGGACGGTACCAAGAGACCCAGTACTTC
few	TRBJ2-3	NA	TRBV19	CASSIFRETDTQYF	TGTGCCAGTAGTATTTTCAGGGAGACAGATACGCAGTATTTT
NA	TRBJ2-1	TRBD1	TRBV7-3	CASSLQGGSYNEQFF	TGTGCCAGCAGCCTACAGGGGGGTTCCTACAATGAGCAGTTCTTC
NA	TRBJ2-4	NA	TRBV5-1	CASSLDVAKNIQYF	TGCGCCAGCAGCTTGGACGTAGCCAAAAACATTCAGTACTTC
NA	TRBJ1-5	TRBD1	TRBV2	CASSGGQGQPQHF	TGTGCCAGCAGCGGAGGACAGGGGCAGCCCCAGCATTTT
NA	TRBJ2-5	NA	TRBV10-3	CAISSPPGQGLETQYF	TGTGCCATCTCATCCCCACCGGGTCAGGGGTTGGAGACCCAGTACTTC
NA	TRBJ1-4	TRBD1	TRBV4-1	CASSQSRGTGVQEKLFF	TGCGCCAGCAGCCAAAGCAGGGGGACAGGGGTGCAGGAAAAACTGTTTTTT
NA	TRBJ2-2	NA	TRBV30	CAWSPSLLVAGELFF	TGTGCCTGGAGTCCCTCTTTGTTGGTCGCCGGGGAGCTGTTTTTT
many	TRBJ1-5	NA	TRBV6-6	CASSSQGNQPQHF	TGTGCCAGCAGTTCGCAGGGGAATCAGCCCCAGCATTTT
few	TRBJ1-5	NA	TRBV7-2	CASSPQWAPNQPQHF	TGTGCCAGCAGCCCCCAGTGGGCACCCAATCAGCCCCAGCATTTT
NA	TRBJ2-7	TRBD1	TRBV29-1	CSVEDQDRGFGEQYF	TGCAGCGTTGAAGATCAGGACAGGGGCTTCGGGGAGCAGTACTTC
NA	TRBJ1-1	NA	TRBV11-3	CASSLGGMMNTEAFF	TGTGCCAGCAGCTTAGGCGGTATGATGAACACTGAAGCTTTCTTT
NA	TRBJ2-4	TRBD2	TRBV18	CASSPTGTSGTLAKNIQYF	TGTGCCAGCTCACCAACCGGGACTAGCGGGACTTTAGCCAAAAACATTCAGTACTTC
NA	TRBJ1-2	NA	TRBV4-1	CASSHPPGYYGYTF	TGCGCCAGCAGCCACCCCCCGGGGTACTATGGCTACACCTTC
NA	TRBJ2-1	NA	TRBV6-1	CASREGQLLYNEQFF	TGTGCCAGCAGGGAGGGCCAGCTCCTCTACAATGAGCAGTTCTTC
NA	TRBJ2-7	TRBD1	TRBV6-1	CASSETGTGGYEQYF	TGTGCCAGCAGTGAAACCGGGACAGGGGGTTACGAGCAGTACTTC
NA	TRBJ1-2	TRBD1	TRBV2	CASSGTGGDGYTF	TGTGCCAGCAGCGGGACAGGGGGCGATGGCTACACCTTC
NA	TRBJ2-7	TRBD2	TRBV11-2	CASSRGGNSYEQYF	TGTGCCAGCAGCCGGGGAGGGAACTCCTACGAGCAGTACTTC
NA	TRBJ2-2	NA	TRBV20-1	CSARAVGELFF	TGCAGTGCCCGGGCGGTGGGGGAGCTGTTTTTT
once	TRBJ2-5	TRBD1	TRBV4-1	CASSVTGLETQYF	TGCGCCAGCAGCGTGACAGGGCTGGAGACCCAGTACTTC
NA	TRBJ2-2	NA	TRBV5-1	CASSFKRGANTGELFF	TGCGCCAGCAGCTTTAAGAGGGGCGCGAACACCGGGGAGCTGTTTTTT
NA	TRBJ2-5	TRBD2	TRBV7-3	CASSLSSGSPETQYF	TGTGCCAGCAGCTTATCTAGCGGGAGTCCGGAGACCCAGTACTTC